These 23 T cell receptor beta chains share one sample of origin, sequenced in a study of Ad26.COV2.S vaccination and SARS-CoV-2 variants. Sequencing used immunoSEQ multiplex PCR; TCRdb keeps in-frame clones, though not all of them. The sample shows nearly 400,000 clones, 89% of them seen only once. Treatment: about 20 received Ad26.COV2.S at low or high dose, single or two shots; a few received placebo; per-sample allocation not given. Samples analyzed were those drawn on day 63 after the first vaccine or placebo injection. The sequencing here drew on peripheral blood, taken in a trial of Ad26.COV2.S vaccine versus placebo. These receptors were collected from a person between 18 and 60 years old who received the Ad26.COV2.S COVID-19 vaccine or a placebo.

CDR3 sequence (DNA): TGCGCCAGCAGCCAAGGGCTGTTCTCCTACGAGCAGTACTTC. Protein sequence: CASSQGLFSYEQYF. J is TRBJ2-7 and V is TRBV4-1; D remains ambiguous. CDR3 length equals 14 residues. Trimming shortened V by 1 base and J by 0 bases, and 7 bases separated the two germline ends. Germline values: CDR1 MGHRA, CDR2 YSYEKL.

The chain recombines TRBV29-1 with TRBJ2-3; 11 bases align to TRBD1. The length of the CDR3 is 14 residues. Per the germline V gene, CDR1 is SQVTM and CDR2 is ANQGSEA. V was pared by 6 bases and J by 4 bases, with 6 bases of the junction left unmatched. DNA of the CDR3: TGCAGCGTGGAGGACAGGGGGCGTTCAGATACGCAGTATTTT. Its translation: CSVEDRGRSDTQYF.

The rearrangement joins TRBV2 to TRBJ1-5, with D unresolved. The CDR3 extends over 14 amino acids. Germline values: CDR1 SNHLY, CDR2 FYNNEI. Trimming cost V 2 bases and J 6 bases, with 11 bases left between them. CDR3 nucleotide sequence: TGTGCCAGCAGTGAATCAGGTTACTTTCAGCCCCAGCATTTT. Translating gives CASSESGYFQPQHF.

This clone came up once. The genes are TRBV2 and TRBJ2-7; TRBD1 matches at 8 bases. Losses at the gene ends were 4 bases for V and 4 bases for J; bases not matched to a gene: 9. The CDR3 covers 15 residues. The germline CDR1 and CDR2 sequences are SNHLY and FYNNEI. CDR3 in DNA: TGTGCCAGCAGTGTAATCGGGACAGGCGGTTACGAGCAGTACTTC. Protein sequence: CASSVIGTGGYEQYF.

The gene calls are TRBV20-1 and TRBJ2-5; D is possibly TRBD1 (6 bases). Germline CDR1 DFQATT, CDR2 SNEGSKA (reference sequence). The CDR3 consists of 17 residues. V lost 3 bases and J lost 2, with 22 bases in between. The CDR3 bases are TGCAGTGCTAGTGACCTTCTACGGGACACAGATCAAGAGACCCAGTACTTC. Amino acid sequence: CSASDLLRDTDQETQYF.

The V gene is TRBV6-5, the J gene TRBJ2-5, with 8 positions matching TRBD2. The V segment lost 7 bases and the J segment 1 base; nucleotides outside the gene matches: 5. Germline CDR1 reads MNHEY; CDR2 reads SVGAGI. The CDR3 runs 14 residues. Here the CDR3 reads CASTPGLAQETQYF. In DNA, the CDR3 is TGTGCCAGCACCCCAGGACTAGCCCAAGAGACCCAGTACTTC.

The chain recombines TRBV2 with TRBJ2-5; tentatively, D is TRBD1 or TRBD2 (5 bases each). This CDR3 spans 13 amino acids. Trimming shortened V by 8 bases and J by 2 bases, and 12 bases separated the two germline ends. Germline V gives CDR1 SNHLY, CDR2 FYNNEI. The CDR3, as DNA: TGTGCCAGCTGTCGGGACGCACAAGAGACCCAGTACTTC. Its protein is CASCRDAQETQYF.

This chain uses TRBV10-3 with TRBJ2-4; D could derive from TRBD1 or TRBD2 (6 bases each). CDR1 and CDR2 from the germline V gene are ENHRY and SYGVKD. The CDR3 is made up of 15 amino acids. The V gene lost 11 bases and the J gene lost 1 base, with 18 bases spanning the gap. CDR3 bases: TGTGCCTCAGCGCCGGGGGCTCTCGCCAAAAACATTCAGTACTTC. This codes for CASAPGALAKNIQYF.

V is TRBV29-1 and J is TRBJ2-7; D is undetermined. Germline loops: CDR1 SQVTM, CDR2 ANQGSEA. Trimming removed 6 bases from V and 4 bases from J, with 10 bases in between. This CDR3 is 11 amino acids long. DNA for the CDR3: TGCAGCGTGTGGTCGGGTTACGAGCAGTACTTC. It specifies CSVWSGYEQYF.

The V call is TRBV19, the J call TRBJ2-1, with a tentative D call TRBD1 (6 bases). The length of the CDR3 is 14 residues. Trimming removed 3 bases at V and 4 bases at J, with 10 bases between. Germline CDR1 is LNHDA and CDR2 is SQIVND (reference sequence). Here the CDR3 reads CASSMGQGYNEQFF. CDR3 nucleotide sequence: TGTGCCAGTAGTATGGGGCAGGGGTACAATGAGCAGTTCTTC.

The chain employs TRBV5-1 and TRBJ2-7; TRBD2 aligns across 9 bases. The CDR3 covers 15 residues. Germline loops: CDR1 SGHRS, CDR2 YFSETQ. V shed 2 bases and J 1 base; nucleotides not matched to a gene: 4. CDR3 bases: TGCGCCAGCAGCTTTTTGAGCGGGAGGTCCTACGAGCAGTACTTC. Its protein is CASSFLSGRSYEQYF.

This clone was seen a handful of times. The genes are TRBV6-5 and TRBJ2-7, with D unresolved. V dropped 6 bases and J dropped 6 bases, with 15 bases sitting between them. CDR3 length equals 13 residues. Germline CDR1 is MNHEY and CDR2 is SVGAGI. CDR3 coding DNA: TGTGCCAGCAGCCCGGGCCTCAGGCCCGAGCAGTACTTC. As protein: CASSPGLRPEQYF.

V and J are TRBV11-3 and TRBJ2-5, with a weak D call TRBD1 (5 bases). CDR1 and CDR2 (germline): SGHNT, YENEEA. This CDR3 spans 15 amino acids. Trimming shortened V by 5 bases and J by 5 bases, and 18 bases separated the two germline ends. CDR3 DNA sequence: TGTGCCAGCAGCCTCTTTCCAGGGCAAGGGGAGACCCAGTACTTC. It translates to CASSLFPGQGETQYF. Variable domain in full (rest from reference TRBV11-3 and TRBJ2-5): EAGVVQSPRYKIIEKKQPVAFWCNPISGHNTLYWYLQNLGQGPELLIRYENEEAVDDSQLPKDRFSAERLKGVDSTLKIQPAELGDSAVYLCASSLFPGQGETQYFGPGTRLLVL.

J is TRBJ1-1 and V is TRBV19; no clear D. Trimming shortened V by 0 bases and J by 4 bases, and 6 bases separated the two germline ends. Germline CDR1 reads LNHDA; CDR2 reads SQIVND (reference sequence). The CDR3 consists of 13 residues. The CDR3 coding sequence is TGTGCCAGTAGTATAGATCTGGCCACTGAAGCTTTCTTT. Its protein is CASSIDLATEAFF.

J is TRBJ2-2 and V is TRBV28; TRBD2 aligns across 14 bases. After removal of 7 bases from V and 7 bases from J, the junction contained 8 bases not matched to a gene. The germline gives CDR1 MDHEN, CDR2 SYDVKM. The CDR3 is 16 amino acids. CDR3 amino acids: CASTQTSGRASGELFF. Written as DNA, the CDR3 is TGTGCCAGCACCCAGACTAGCGGGAGGGCAAGCGGGGAGCTGTTTTTT.

The chain uses TRBV15 and TRBJ1-5; tentative D call: TRBD1 (6 bases). The CDR3 runs 15 residues. The V gene's germline CDR1 is LNHNV and CDR2 YYDKDF (reference sequence). The V end lost 6 bases, the J end lost 3 bases, and 15 bases lay between the germline ends. The CDR3 coding sequence is TGTGCCACCAGAAATGCGGGGGGCGACAATCAGCCCCAGCATTTT. Amino acid sequence: CATRNAGGDNQPQHF.

CDR3 loop: CASSLSGPSGANVLTF. CDR3 nucleotides: TGTGCCAGCAGTTTATCAGGACCCTCTGGGGCCAACGTCCTGACTTTC. The V call is TRBV27, the J call TRBJ2-6; no clear D. CDR1 MNHEY and CDR2 SMNVEV come from the germline V gene (reference sequence). CDR3 length: 16 amino acids. Trimming left V 0 bases short and J 0 bases short, with 6 bases between.

V gene TRBV5-1 combines with J gene TRBJ2-5, with D maybe TRBD1 (6 bases). CDR3 length: 15 residues. CDR1 is SGHRS, CDR2 YFSETQ, per germline. V lost 3 bases and J 3 bases, leaving 15 bases between the germline ends. The CDR3 here is CASSYHGGAEETQYF. CDR3 DNA sequence: TGCGCCAGCAGCTATCATGGGGGCGCAGAAGAGACCCAGTACTTC.

This clone is a singleton in its sample. The chain joins TRBV3-1 (or the pseudogene TRBV3-2) to TRBJ2-2; no clear D. The CDR3 runs 15 residues. Trimming removed 4 bases from V and 6 bases from J, with 15 bases in between. The germline CDR1 and CDR2 sequences are LGHDT and YNNKEL (reference sequence). CDR3 coding DNA: TGTGCCAGCAGCCTTGGACCGTCAACCGCCGGGGAGCTGTTTTTT. Translated, it gives CASSLGPSTAGELFF.

This clone was seen a single time. This chain links TRBV5-1 with TRBJ1-1; 9 bases are shared with TRBD1. The CDR3 runs to 19 residues. V shed 3 bases, J shed 4 bases, and the junction held 19 bases outside the gene matches. The germline V gene has CDR1 SGHRS and CDR2 YFSETQ. The CDR3 protein is CASSYPGTGHVIKGTEAFF. CDR3 DNA sequence: TGCGCCAGCAGCTACCCCGGGACAGGGCATGTGATTAAGGGCACTGAAGCTTTCTTT.

The chain carries TRBV20-1 and TRBJ2-1; the D is unclear. CDR1 is DFQATT and CDR2 is SNEGSKA in the germline V gene (reference sequence). The CDR3 consists of 11 residues. V lost 3 bases to trimming and J lost 7 bases, with 7 bases between them. The CDR3 reads CSASRLNEQFF. In DNA form, the CDR3 reads TGCAGTGCTAGCCGCCTGAATGAGCAGTTCTTC.

The rearrangement uses TRBV28 and TRBJ2-2; D unresolved. CDR1 is MDHEN, CDR2 SYDVKM, per germline. Trimming stripped 4 bases from V and 5 bases from J, with 14 bases between. The CDR3 sequence is 15 residues long. The CDR3 sequence: CASSSPRPRTGELFF. Here the CDR3 DNA reads TGTGCCAGCAGTTCTCCAAGGCCGCGAACCGGGGAGCTGTTTTTT.

The V gene is TRBV27, the J gene TRBJ2-5; perhaps TRBD2 as D (5 bases). This CDR3 comprises 15 residues. The V and J ends lost 6 bases and 5 bases respectively, with 19 bases between them. Germline V lookup: CDR1 MNHEY, CDR2 SMNVEV (reference sequence). CDR3 DNA: TGTGCCAGCAGAACTATAGACCGGAGGTACGAGACCCAGTACTTC. Protein product: CASRTIDRRYETQYF.